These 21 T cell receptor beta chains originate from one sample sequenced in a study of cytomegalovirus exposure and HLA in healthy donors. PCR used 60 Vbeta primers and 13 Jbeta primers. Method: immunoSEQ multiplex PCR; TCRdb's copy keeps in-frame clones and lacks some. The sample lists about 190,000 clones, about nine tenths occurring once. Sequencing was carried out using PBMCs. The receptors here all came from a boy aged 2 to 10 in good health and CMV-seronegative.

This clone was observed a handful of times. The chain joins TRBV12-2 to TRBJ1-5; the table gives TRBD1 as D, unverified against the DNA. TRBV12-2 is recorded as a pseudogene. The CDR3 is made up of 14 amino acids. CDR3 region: CASRPDRGSQPQHF. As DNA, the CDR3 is TGTGCAAGTCGCCCCGACAGGGGAAGTCAGCCCCAGCATTTT.

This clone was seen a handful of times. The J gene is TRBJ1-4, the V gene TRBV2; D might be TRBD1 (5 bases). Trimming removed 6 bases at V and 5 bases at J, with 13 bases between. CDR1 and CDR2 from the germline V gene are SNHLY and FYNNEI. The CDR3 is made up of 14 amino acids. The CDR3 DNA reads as TGTGCCAGCAGAGACAGACGGTCGAATGAAAAACTGTTTTTT. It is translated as CASRDRRSNEKLFF.

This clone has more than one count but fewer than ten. CDR3 amino acids: CASTPAGRRAFF. In DNA, the CDR3 is TGTGCCAGCACCCCTGCGGGGCGAAGGGCTTTCTTT. V is TRBV5-5 and J is TRBJ1-1, with D tentatively TRBD1 (5 bases). The CDR3 is 12 residues long. Germline V gene sequence: CDR1 SGHKS, CDR2 YYEKEE (reference sequence). V dropped 6 bases and J dropped 11 bases, with 17 bases sitting between them.

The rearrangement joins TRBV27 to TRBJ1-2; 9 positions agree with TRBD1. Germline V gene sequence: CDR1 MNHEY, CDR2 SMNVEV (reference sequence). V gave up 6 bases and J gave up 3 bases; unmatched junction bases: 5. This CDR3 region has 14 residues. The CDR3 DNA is TGTGCCAGCAGGCCTGACAGGGGGTACTATGGCTACACCTTC. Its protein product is CASRPDRGYYGYTF.

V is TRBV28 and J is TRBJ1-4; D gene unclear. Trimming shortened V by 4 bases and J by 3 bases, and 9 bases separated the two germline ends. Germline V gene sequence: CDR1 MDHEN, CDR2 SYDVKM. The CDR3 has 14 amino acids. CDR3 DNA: TGTGCCAGCAGTTCCCCCACTTCTAATGAAAAACTGTTTTTT. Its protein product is CASSSPTSNEKLFF.

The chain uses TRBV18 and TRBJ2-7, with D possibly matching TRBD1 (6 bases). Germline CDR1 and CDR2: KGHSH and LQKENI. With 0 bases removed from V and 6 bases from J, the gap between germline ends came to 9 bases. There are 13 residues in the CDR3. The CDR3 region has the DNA TGTGCCAGCTCACCACCCGACAGGTCCGAGCAGTACTTC. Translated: CASSPPDRSEQYF.

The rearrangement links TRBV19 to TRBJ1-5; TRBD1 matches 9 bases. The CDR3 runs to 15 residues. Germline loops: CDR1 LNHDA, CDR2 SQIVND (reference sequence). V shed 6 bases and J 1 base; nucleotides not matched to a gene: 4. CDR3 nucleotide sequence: TGTGCCAGTAGGAGGGACAGGGACAGCAATCAGCCCCAGCATTTT. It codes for CASRRDRDSNQPQHF.

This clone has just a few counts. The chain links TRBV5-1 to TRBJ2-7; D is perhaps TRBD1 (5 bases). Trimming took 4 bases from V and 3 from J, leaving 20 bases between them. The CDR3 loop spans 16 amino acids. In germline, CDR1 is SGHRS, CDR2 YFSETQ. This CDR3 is CASSVNSGYTGYEQYF. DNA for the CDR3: TGCGCCAGCAGCGTCAACTCAGGGTATACTGGCTACGAGCAGTACTTC.

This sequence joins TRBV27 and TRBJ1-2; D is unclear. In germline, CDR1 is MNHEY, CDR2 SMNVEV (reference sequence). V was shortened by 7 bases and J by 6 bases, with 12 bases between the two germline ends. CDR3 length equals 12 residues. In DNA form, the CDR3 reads TGTGCCAGCACTTCCGGTGCTCATGGCTACACCTTC. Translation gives CASTSGAHGYTF.

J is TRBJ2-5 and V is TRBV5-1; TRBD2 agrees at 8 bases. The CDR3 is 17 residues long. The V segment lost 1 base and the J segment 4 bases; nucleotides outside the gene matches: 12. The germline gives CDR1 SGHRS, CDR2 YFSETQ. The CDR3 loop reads CASSLLAGRSFGETQYF. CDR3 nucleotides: TGCGCCAGCAGCTTGTTAGCGGGAAGGTCGTTTGGAGAGACCCAGTACTTC. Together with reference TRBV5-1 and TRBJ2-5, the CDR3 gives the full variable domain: KAGVTQTPRYLIKTRGQQVTLSCSPISGHRSVSWYQQTPGQGLQFLFEYFSETQRNKGNFPGRFSGRQFSNSRSEMNVSTLELGDSALYLCASSLLAGRSFGETQYFGPGTRLLVL.

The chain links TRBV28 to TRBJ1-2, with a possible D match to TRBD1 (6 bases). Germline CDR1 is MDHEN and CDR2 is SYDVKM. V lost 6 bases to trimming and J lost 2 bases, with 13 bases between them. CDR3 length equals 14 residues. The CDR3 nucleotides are TGTGCCAGCAGCCTGACAGGAGAAAACTATGGCTACACCTTC. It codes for CASSLTGENYGYTF.

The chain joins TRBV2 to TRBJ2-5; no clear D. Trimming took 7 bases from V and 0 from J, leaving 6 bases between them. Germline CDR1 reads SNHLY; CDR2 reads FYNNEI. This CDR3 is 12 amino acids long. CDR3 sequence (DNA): TGTGCCAGCAACCAGTACCAAGAGACCCAGTACTTC. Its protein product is CASNQYQETQYF.

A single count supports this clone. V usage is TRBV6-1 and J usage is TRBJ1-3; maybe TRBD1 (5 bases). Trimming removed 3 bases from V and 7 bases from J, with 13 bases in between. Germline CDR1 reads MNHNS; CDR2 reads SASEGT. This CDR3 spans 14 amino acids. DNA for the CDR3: TGTGCCAGCAGTGATCAGGGTTTGGAGAACACCATATATTTT. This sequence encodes CASSDQGLENTIYF.

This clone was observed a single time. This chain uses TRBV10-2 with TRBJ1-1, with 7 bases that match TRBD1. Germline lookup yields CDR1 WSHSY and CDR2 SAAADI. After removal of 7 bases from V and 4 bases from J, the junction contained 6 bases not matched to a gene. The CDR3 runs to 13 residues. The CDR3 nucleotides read TGCGCCAGCACGCCGGCAGGGGGCACTGAAGCTTTCTTT. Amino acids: CASTPAGGTEAFF.

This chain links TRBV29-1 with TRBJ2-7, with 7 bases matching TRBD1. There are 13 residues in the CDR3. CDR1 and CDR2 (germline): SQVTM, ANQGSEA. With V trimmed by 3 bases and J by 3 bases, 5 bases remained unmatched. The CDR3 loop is CSVDDRENYEQYF. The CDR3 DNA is TGCAGCGTTGATGACAGGGAGAACTACGAGCAGTACTTC.

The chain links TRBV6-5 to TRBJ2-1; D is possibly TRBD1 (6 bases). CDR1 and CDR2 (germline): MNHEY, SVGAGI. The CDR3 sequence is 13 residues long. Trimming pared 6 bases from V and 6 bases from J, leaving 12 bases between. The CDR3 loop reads CASSPGVGNEQFF. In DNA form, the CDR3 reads TGTGCCAGCAGCCCAGGGGTTGGCAATGAGCAGTTCTTC.

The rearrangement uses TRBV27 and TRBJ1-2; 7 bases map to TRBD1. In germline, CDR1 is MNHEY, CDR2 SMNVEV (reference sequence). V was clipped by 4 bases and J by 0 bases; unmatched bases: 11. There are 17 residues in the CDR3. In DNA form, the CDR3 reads TGTGCCAGCAGTTCGGCGGGACAGCGACCTTCTAACTATGGCTACACCTTC. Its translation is CASSSAGQRPSNYGYTF.

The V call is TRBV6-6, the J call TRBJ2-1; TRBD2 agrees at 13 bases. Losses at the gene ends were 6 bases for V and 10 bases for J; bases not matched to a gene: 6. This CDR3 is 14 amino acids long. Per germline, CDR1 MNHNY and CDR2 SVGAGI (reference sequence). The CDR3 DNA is TGTGCCAGCAGCGGACTAGCGGGAGAGGGGGAGCAGTTCTTC. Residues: CASSGLAGEGEQFF.

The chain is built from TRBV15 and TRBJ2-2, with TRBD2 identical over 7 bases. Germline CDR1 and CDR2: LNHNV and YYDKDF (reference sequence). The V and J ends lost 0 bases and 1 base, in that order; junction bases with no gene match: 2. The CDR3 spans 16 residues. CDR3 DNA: TGTGCCACCAGCAGAGACCCTAGCGGGAACACCGGGGAGCTGTTTTTT. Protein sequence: CATSRDPSGNTGELFF.

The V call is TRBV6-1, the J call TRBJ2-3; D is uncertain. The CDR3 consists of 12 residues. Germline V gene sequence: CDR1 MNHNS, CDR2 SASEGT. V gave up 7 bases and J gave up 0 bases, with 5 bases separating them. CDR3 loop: CASMGSTDTQYF. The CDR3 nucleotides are TGTGCCAGCATGGGCAGCACAGATACGCAGTATTTT.

The CDR3 sequence is CASSFSAGVVDEQFF. The CDR3 coding sequence is TGTGCCAGCAGCTTTTCGGCAGGGGTGGTGGATGAGCAGTTCTTC. The chain uses TRBV7-9 and TRBJ2-1; D possibly corresponds to TRBD1 (6 bases). Trimming took off 3 bases at V and 8 bases at J, with 17 bases between the two ends. CDR3 size: 15 residues. Per the germline V gene, CDR1 is SEHNR and CDR2 is FQNEAQ (reference sequence). Supplemented by reference TRBV7-9 and TRBJ2-1, the full variable domain reads DTGVSQNPRHKITKRGQNVTFRCDPISEHNRLYWYRQTLGQGPEFLTYFQNEAQLEKSRLLSDRFSAERPKGSFSTLEIQRTEQGDSAMYLCASSFSAGVVDEQFFGPGTRLTVL.